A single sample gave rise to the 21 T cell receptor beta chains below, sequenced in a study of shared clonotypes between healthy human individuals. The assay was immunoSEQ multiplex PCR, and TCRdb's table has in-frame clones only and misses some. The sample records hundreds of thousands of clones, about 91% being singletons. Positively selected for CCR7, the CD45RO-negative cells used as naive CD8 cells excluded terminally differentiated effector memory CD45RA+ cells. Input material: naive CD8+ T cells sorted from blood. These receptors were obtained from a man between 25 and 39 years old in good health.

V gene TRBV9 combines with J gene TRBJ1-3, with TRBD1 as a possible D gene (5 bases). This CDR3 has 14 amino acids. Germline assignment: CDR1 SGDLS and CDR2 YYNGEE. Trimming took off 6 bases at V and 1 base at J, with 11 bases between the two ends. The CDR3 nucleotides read TGTGCCAGCACCCCCGGGGGTTCTGGAAACACCATATATTTT. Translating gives CASTPGGSGNTIYF.

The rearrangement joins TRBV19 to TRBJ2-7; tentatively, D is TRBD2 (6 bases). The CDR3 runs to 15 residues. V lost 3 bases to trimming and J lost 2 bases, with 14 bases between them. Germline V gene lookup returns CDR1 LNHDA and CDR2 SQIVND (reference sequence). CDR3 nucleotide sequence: TGTGCCAGTAGTATGTGGGGGGAGAGAACCTACGAGCAGTACTTC. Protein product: CASSMWGERTYEQYF.

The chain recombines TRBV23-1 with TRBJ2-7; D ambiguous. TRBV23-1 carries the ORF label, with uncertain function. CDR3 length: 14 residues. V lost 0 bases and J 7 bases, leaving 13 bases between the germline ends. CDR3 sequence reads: CASSQSPTGEEQYF. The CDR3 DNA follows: TGCGCCAGCAGTCAATCCCCGACTGGCGAGGAGCAGTACTTC.

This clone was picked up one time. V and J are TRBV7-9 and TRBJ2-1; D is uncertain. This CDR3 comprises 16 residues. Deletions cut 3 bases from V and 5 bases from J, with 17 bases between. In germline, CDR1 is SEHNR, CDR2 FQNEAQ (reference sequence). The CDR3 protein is CASSFPPAVANNEQFF. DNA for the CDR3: TGTGCCAGCAGCTTTCCCCCCGCCGTGGCAAACAATGAGCAGTTCTTC. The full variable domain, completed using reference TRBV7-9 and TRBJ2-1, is DTGVSQNPRHKITKRGQNVTFRCDPISEHNRLYWYRQTLGQGPEFLTYFQNEAQLEKSRLLSDRFSAERPKGSFSTLEIQRTEQGDSAMYLCASSFPPAVANNEQFFGPGTRLTVL.

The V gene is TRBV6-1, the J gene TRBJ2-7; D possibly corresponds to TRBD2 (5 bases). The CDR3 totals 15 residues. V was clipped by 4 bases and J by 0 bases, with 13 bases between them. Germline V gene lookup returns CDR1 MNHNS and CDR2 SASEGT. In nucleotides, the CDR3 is TGTGCCAGCAGTGTCGTAAGAGACTACTCCTACGAGCAGTACTTC. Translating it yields CASSVVRDYSYEQYF.

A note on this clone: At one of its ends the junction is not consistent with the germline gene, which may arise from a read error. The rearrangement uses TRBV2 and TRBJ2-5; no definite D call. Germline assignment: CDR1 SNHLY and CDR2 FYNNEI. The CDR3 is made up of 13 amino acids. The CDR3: CVSTVGYQETQYF. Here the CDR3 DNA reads TGTGTCAGCACGGTGGGGTACCAAGAGACCCAGTACTTC.

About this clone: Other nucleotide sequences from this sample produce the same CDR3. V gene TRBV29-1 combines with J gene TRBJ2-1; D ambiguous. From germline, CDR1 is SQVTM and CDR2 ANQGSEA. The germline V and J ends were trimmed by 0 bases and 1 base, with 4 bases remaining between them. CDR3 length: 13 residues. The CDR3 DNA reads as TGCAGCGTTGAAGAGGAATCCTACAATGAGCAGTTCTTC. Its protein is CSVEEESYNEQFF.

CDR3 bases: TGTGCCAGCAGTGGCGGGGCGGACTACAATGAGCAGTTCTTC. Encoded protein: CASSGGADYNEQFF. The rearrangement uses TRBV2 and TRBJ2-1; D is perhaps TRBD2 (6 bases). The CDR3 runs to 14 residues. In germline, CDR1 is SNHLY, CDR2 FYNNEI. V was pared by 4 bases and J by 3 bases, with 10 bases between.

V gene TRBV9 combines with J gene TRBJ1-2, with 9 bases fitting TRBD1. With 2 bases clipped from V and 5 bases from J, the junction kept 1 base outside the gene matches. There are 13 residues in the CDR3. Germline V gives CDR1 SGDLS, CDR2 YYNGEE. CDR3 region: CASSVGQGYGYTF. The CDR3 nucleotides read TGTGCCAGCAGCGTCGGACAGGGGTATGGCTACACCTTC.

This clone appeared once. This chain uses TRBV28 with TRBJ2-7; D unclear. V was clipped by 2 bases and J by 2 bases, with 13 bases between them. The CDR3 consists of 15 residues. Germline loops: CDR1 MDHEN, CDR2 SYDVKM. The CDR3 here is CASSLSSAQTYEQYF. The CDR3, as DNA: TGTGCCAGCAGTTTAAGCAGCGCACAGACCTACGAGCAGTACTTC.

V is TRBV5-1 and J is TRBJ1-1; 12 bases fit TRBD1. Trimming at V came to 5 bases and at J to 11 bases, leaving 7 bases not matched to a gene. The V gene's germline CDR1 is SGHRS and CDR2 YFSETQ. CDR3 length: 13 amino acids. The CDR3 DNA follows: TGCGCCAGCAGTTGGGACAGGGGGCGAGAGGCTTTCTTT. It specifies CASSWDRGREAFF.

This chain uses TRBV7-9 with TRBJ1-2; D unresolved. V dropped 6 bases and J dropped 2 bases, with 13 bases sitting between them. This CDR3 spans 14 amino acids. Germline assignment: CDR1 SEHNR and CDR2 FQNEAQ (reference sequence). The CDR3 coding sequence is TGTGCCAGCAGTGCCATGGCGGGAAACTATGGCTACACCTTC. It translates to CASSAMAGNYGYTF.

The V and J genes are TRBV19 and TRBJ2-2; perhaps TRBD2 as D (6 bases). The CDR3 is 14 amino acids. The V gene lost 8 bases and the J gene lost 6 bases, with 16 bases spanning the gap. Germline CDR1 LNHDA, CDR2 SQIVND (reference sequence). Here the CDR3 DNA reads TGTGCCAGTCTTACTCCCCGGGGGTCCGGGGAGCTGTTTTTT. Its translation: CASLTPRGSGELFF.

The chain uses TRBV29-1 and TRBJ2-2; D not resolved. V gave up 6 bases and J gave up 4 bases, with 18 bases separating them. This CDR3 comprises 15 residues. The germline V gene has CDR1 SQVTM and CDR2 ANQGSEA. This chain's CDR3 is CSVLKVQAGTGELFF. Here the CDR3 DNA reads TGCAGCGTCCTAAAGGTCCAGGCCGGCACCGGGGAGCTGTTTTTT.

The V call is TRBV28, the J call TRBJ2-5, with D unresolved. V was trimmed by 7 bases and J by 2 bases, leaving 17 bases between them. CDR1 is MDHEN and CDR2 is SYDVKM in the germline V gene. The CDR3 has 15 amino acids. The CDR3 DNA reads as TGTGCCAGCAAAAAACGTCGTGAAGTACAAGAGACCCAGTACTTC. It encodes CASKKRREVQETQYF.

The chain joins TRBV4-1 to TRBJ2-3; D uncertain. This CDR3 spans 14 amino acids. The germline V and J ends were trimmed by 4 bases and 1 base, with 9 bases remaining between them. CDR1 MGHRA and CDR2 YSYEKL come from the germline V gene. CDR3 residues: CASSPPLGTDTQYF. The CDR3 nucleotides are TGCGCCAGCAGCCCCCCATTGGGCACAGATACGCAGTATTTT.

CDR3 region: CASSLEHQETQYF. In DNA form, the CDR3 reads TGCGCCAGCAGCTTGGAGCACCAAGAGACCCAGTACTTC. The chain couples TRBV5-1 to TRBJ2-5; D gene unclear. CDR3 length: 13 amino acids. The V gene lost 0 bases and the J gene lost 0 bases, with 3 bases spanning the gap. Germline CDR1 is SGHRS and CDR2 is YFSETQ.

The DNA of the CDR3 is TGCGCCAGCAGTGAGTTGGTGGGAGTCGGTGAGCAGTTCTTC. Its protein is CASSELVGVGEQFF. The genes are TRBV10-1 and TRBJ2-1, with D possibly TRBD2 on 5 matching bases. V was shortened by 1 base and J by 9 bases, with 13 bases between the two germline ends. The CDR3 has 14 residues. Per germline, CDR1 WNHNN and CDR2 SYGVQD (reference sequence).

The CDR3 is CASSSSGLNWDNEQFF. The DNA of the CDR3 is TGTGCCAGCAGCTCCTCAGGCCTGAATTGGGACAATGAGCAGTTCTTC. This chain connects TRBV7-9 to TRBJ2-1; no firm D call. This CDR3 is 16 amino acids long. Trimming removed 4 bases at V and 5 bases at J, with 18 bases between. Germline V gene data show CDR1 as SEHNR and CDR2 as FQNEAQ (reference sequence).

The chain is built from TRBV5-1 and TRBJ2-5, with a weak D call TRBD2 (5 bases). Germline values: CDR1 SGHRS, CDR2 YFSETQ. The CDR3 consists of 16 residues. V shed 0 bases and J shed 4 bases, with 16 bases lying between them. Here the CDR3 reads CASSLEERRIGETQYF. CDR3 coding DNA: TGCGCCAGCAGCTTGGAGGAGCGGAGAATAGGAGAGACCCAGTACTTC.

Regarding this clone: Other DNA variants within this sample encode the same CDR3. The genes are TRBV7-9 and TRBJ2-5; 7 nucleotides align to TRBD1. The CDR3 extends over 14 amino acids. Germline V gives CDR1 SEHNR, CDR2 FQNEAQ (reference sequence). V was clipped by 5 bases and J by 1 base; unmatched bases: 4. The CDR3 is CASSPRDSQETQYF. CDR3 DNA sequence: TGTGCCAGCAGCCCCCGGGACAGCCAAGAGACCCAGTACTTC.